Given below is one T cell receptor beta chain in context. The sample comes from a study of blood T cell repertoires in COVID-19. Measured with immunoSEQ multiplex PCR; TCRdb has only the in-frame clones, and not every one. The sample holds approximately 380,000 clones, around 89% seen once. The sequence was obtained from a woman younger than 30 who had recovered from COVID-19. What was sequenced was PBMCs or T cells enriched from blood (not recorded which).

The CDR3 sequence: CAWKGGVGGAHYGYTF. CDR3 DNA: TGTGCCTGGAAAGGTGGGGTTGGAGGGGCGCACTATGGCTACACCTTC. The chain has TRBV30 and TRBJ1-2; a weak D match, TRBD1 (5 bases). In germline, CDR1 is GTSNPN, CDR2 SVGIG (reference sequence). The CDR3 is 16 residues long. The V end was cut by 4 bases, the J end by 3 bases, with 21 bases between.